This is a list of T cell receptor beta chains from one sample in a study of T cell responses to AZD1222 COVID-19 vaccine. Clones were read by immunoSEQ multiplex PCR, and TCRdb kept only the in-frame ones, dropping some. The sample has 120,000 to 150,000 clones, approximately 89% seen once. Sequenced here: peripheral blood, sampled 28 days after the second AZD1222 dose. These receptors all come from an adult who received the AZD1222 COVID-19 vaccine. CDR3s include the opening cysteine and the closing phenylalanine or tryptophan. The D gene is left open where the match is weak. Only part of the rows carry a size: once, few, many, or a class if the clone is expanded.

TGCAGTGCTAGTTTAGGACAGGGCTTATCCTACGAGCAGTACTTC	CSASLGQGLSYEQYF	TRBV20-1	TRBD1	.	15	TRBJ2-7
TGTGCCAGTAGTCCCGGGACTAGCGGCCACAATGAGCAGTTCTTC	CASSPGTSGHNEQFF	TRBV19	TRBD2	.	15	TRBJ2-1
TGTGCCAGCAGTGAATATGGGCAGGAAGCTTTCTTT	CASSEYGQEAFF	TRBV25-1	.	.	12	TRBJ1-1
TGTGCTAGTGGGGGCGGGACAGGGGTCACTAATGAAAAACTGTTTTTT	CASGGGTGVTNEKLFF	TRBV12-5	TRBD1	.	16	TRBJ1-4
TGTGCCAGCAGCTTGGGGCTAGACAGGGACGGCTACACCTTC	CASSLGLDRDGYTF	TRBV11-3	TRBD1	.	14	TRBJ1-2
TGTGCCAGCTCACCATCGGCCCGGCCGGCAGCAGATACGCAGTATTTT	CASSPSARPAADTQYF	TRBV18	.	.	16	TRBJ2-3
TGCGCCAGCAGACCCGGGACTAGCGGGAGAAGCAATGAGCAGTTCTTC	CASRPGTSGRSNEQFF	TRBV5-1	TRBD2	.	16	TRBJ2-1
TGTGCCAGCAGCTTAGTTGAGGGAGTGACTGAAAAACTGTTTTTT	CASSLVEGVTEKLFF	TRBV7-6	.	few	15	TRBJ1-4
TGTGCCAGCAGCTTAGTAACAGGAAGCCCCTACGAGCAGTACTTC	CASSLVTGSPYEQYF	TRBV7-2	.	.	15	TRBJ2-7
TGTGCCAGCAGCTTAGCGGGACTAGCGGAAGAGACCCAGTACTTC	CASSLAGLAEETQYF	TRBV7-6	TRBD2	.	15	TRBJ2-5
TGTGCCTGGACCGCAGGGCCGGTGAACACCGGGGAGCTGTTTTTT	CAWTAGPVNTGELFF	TRBV30	.	.	15	TRBJ2-2
TGTGCCAGCCGAGCAAGAAAGCTGTTTTTT	CASRARKLFF	TRBV6-6	.	.	10	TRBJ2-2
TGTGCCAGCAATAACATACAGGGGATGAGCAATCAGCCCCAGCATTTT	CASNNIQGMSNQPQHF	TRBV2	TRBD1	few	16	TRBJ1-5
TGTGCCAGCAGCTTATCGGGAGTGGAGGAGCAGTACTTC	CASSLSGVEEQYF	TRBV11-3	.	few	13	TRBJ2-7
TGTGCCAGCAGCCAGGGACAGCGCTACAATTCACCCCTCCACTTT	CASSQGQRYNSPLHF	TRBV14	TRBD1	.	15	TRBJ1-6
TGTGCCAGCAGCTTAGGACTAGCGGGCTCCTACGAGCAGTACTTC	CASSLGLAGSYEQYF	TRBV7-2	TRBD2	few	15	TRBJ2-7
TGCGCCAGCAGCCAAGAGACCCTATCCCGGCTAGCGGGGTACAATGAGCAGTTCTTC	CASSQETLSRLAGYNEQFF	TRBV4-3	TRBD2	.	19	TRBJ2-1
TGTGCCAGCACCACCGGCGAAGGCTCCTACGAGCAGTACTTC	CASTTGEGSYEQYF	TRBV13	.	.	14	TRBJ2-7
TGTGCCAGCAACAGGGTAGGAGACATTCAGTACTTC	CASNRVGDIQYF	TRBV7-2	.	.	12	TRBJ2-4
TGTGCCAGCAGTCCGTTGGCGGGTTCCTACAATGAGCAGTTCTTC	CASSPLAGSYNEQFF	TRBV5-6	.	.	15	TRBJ2-1
TGTGCCAGCAGCGGTAGCGCTCAGAACACTGAAGCTTTCTTT	CASSGSAQNTEAFF	TRBV11-2	.	.	14	TRBJ1-1
TGTGCCAGCAGTTACTCGGTTAATTCGATAAACACTGAAGCTTTCTTT	CASSYSVNSINTEAFF	TRBV6-5	.	.	16	TRBJ1-1
TGCAGCGTTGACTTTTTAAACACCGGGGAGCTGTTTTTT	CSVDFLNTGELFF	TRBV29-1	.	.	13	TRBJ2-2
TGTGCCACAAAGGACCCAGGGAGAAACTATGGCTACACCTTC	CATKDPGRNYGYTF	TRBV27	.	.	14	TRBJ1-2